The sequence of this T cell receptor beta chain was determined in a study of T cell responses to AZD1222 COVID-19 vaccine. Germline assignment: CDR1 SGHRS and CDR2 YFSETQ. V dropped 1 base and J dropped 6 bases, with 8 bases sitting between them. The CDR3 extends over 13 amino acids. Whole-study findings and limits: Donors were chiefly white British, with a greater number of females, and clonal diversity was perhaps underestimated.

The repertoire was sequenced with immunoSEQ multiplex PCR; TCRdb's copy has only in-frame clones and lacks some. The table lists more than 85,000 clones, approximately 87% of them singletons. To note about this clone: Antigen specificity is unknown.

This clonotype was sampled from an adult in good health. The J gene is TRBJ2-1, the V gene TRBV5-1; no reliable D call. Sample: peripheral blood, taken on day 0 of AZD1222 vaccination. The CDR3 here is CASSLLTANEQFF. The CDR3 bases are TGCGCCAGCAGCTTGTTAACGGCCAATGAGCAGTTCTTC.